Below, one T cell receptor (beta chain) is given with its context. The source of the sample is a study of T cell repertoires in ileal Crohn's disease. The V and J ends lost 3 bases and 4 bases respectively, with 15 bases between them. The CDR3 contains 15 residues. Germline V CDR1 and CDR2: MDHEN, SYDVKM. Method: immunoSEQ multiplex PCR; TCRdb's copy keeps in-frame clones and lacks some. This table holds roughly 9,100 clones, 80% found once. The material sequenced was ileal tissue. This chain joins TRBV28 and TRBJ1-1; D not resolved. The TCR comes from an adult with Crohn's disease. The CDR3 protein is CASSFPQSRGTEAFF. The CDR3 nucleotides are TGTGCCAGCAGTTTTCCCCAAAGTCGAGGCACTGAAGCTTTCTTT.